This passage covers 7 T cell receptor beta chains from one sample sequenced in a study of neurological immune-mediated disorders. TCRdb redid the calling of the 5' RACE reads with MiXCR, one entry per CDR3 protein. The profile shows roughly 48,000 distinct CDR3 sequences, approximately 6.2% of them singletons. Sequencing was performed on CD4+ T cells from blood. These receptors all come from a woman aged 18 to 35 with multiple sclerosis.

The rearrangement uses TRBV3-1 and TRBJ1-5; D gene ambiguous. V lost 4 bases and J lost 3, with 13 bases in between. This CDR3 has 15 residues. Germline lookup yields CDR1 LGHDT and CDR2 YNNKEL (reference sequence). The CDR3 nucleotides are TGTGCCAGCAGCCCCTCCCACAAGTCCAATCAGCCCCAGCATTTT. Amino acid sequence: CASSPSHKSNQPQHF.

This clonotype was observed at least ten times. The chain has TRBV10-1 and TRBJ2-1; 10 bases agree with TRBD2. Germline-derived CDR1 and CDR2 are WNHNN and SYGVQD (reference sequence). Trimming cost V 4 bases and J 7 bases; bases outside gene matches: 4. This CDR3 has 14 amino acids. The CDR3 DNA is TGCGCCAGCAGTGGGGCTAGCGGGAGTAATGAGCAGTTCTTC. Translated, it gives CASSGASGSNEQFF.

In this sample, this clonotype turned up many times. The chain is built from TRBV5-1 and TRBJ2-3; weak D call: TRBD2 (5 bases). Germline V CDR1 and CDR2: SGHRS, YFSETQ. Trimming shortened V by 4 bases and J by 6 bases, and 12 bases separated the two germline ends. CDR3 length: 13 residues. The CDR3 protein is CASSTLVSDTQYF. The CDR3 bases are TGCGCCAGCAGCACACTAGTCTCGGATACGCAGTATTTT.

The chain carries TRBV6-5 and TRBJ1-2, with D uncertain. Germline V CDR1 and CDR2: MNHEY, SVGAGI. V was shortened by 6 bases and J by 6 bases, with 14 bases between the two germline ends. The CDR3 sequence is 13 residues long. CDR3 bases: TGTGCCAGCAGGGGATCCGCAGGCGATGGCTACACCTTC. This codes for CASRGSAGDGYTF.

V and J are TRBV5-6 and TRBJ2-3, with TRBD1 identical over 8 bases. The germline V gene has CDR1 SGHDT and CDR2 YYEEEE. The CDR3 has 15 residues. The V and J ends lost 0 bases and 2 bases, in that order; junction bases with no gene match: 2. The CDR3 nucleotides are TGTGCCAGCAGCTTGGGGGACAGGAACACAGATACGCAGTATTTT. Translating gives CASSLGDRNTDTQYF.

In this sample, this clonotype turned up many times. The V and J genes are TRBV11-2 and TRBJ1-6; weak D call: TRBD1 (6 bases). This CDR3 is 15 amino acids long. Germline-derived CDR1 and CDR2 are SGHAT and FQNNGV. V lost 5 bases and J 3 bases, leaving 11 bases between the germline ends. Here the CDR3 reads CASSVGGDYNSPLHF. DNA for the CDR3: TGTGCCAGCAGCGTAGGGGGGGACTATAATTCACCCCTCCACTTT. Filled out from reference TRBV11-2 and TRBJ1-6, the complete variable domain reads EAGVAQSPRYKIIEKRQSVAFWCNPISGHATLYWYQQILGQGPKLLIQFQNNGVVDDSQLPKDRFSAERLKGVDSTLKIQPAKLEDSAVYLCASSVGGDYNSPLHFGNGTRLTVT.

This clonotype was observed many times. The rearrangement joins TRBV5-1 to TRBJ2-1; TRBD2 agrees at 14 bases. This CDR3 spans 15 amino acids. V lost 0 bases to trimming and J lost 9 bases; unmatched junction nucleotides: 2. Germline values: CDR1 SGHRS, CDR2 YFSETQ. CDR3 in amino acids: CASSLGLAGGSEQFF. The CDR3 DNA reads TGCGCCAGCAGCTTGGGACTAGCGGGAGGGTCTGAGCAGTTCTTC.